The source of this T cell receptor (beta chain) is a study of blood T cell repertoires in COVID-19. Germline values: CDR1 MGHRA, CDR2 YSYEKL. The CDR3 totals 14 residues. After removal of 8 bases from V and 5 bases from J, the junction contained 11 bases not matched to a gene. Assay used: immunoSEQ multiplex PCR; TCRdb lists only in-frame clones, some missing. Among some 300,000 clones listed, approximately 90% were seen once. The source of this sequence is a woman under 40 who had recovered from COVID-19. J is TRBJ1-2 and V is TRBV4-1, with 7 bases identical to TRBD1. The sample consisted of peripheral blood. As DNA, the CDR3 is TGCGCCAGCGCCACGGGACAGAACGGGTATGGCTACACCTTC. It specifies CASATGQNGYGYTF.